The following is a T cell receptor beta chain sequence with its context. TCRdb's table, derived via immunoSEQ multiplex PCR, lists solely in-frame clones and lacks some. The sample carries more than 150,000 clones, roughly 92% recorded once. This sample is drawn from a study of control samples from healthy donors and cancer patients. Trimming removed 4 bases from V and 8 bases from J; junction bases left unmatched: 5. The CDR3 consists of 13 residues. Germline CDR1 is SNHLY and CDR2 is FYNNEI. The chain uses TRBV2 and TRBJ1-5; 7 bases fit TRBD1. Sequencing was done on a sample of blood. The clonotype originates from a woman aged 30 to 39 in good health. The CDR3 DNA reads TGTGCCAGCAGTGCCACAGGGGCAAAGCCCCAGCATTTT. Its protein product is CASSATGAKPQHF.